The 14 T cell receptor beta chains below come from one sample, sequenced in a study of T cell changes during pregnancy in multiple sclerosis. Some clones are missing from TCRdb's copy, which holds only in-frame ones; the method was immunoSEQ multiplex PCR. The data show about 59,000 clones, with around nine tenths seen just once and less than 3% held by the top ten. Sample: peripheral blood, taken in the third trimester of pregnancy. The origin of the receptors is a female donor in good health, enrolled as a control in a pregnancy study.

The V and J genes are TRBV28 and TRBJ1-3; TRBD1 matches at 8 bases. Trimming took 3 bases from V and 4 from J; bases not matched to a gene: 8. Looked up from germline, CDR1 is MDHEN and CDR2 is SYDVKM. This CDR3 has 16 residues. The CDR3 region is CASSFRAGGFGNTIYF. The CDR3 region has the DNA TGTGCCAGCAGTTTTCGGGCAGGGGGCTTCGGAAACACCATATATTTT.

The gene calls are TRBV11-3 and TRBJ1-1, with 7 positions matching TRBD1. Trimming cost V 3 bases and J 4 bases; bases outside gene matches: 11. The CDR3 runs 16 residues. Germline assignment: CDR1 SGHNT and CDR2 YENEEA. The CDR3 spells CASSLEMTGYGTEAFF. The CDR3 DNA reads TGTGCCAGCAGCTTGGAAATGACAGGGTATGGCACTGAAGCTTTCTTT.

The genes are TRBV5-6 and TRBJ2-1; 9 bases align to TRBD2. V gave up 3 bases and J gave up 5 bases; unmatched junction bases: 9. This CDR3 region has 16 residues. CDR1 is SGHDT, CDR2 YYEEEE, per germline. This CDR3 is CASSWISGRSDNEQFF. CDR3 DNA sequence: TGTGCCAGCAGCTGGATTAGCGGGAGAAGCGACAATGAGCAGTTCTTC.

The rearrangement joins TRBV5-6 to TRBJ1-6; D call uncertain. Trimming left V 0 bases short and J 10 bases short, with 14 bases between. The CDR3 covers 15 residues. Per germline, CDR1 SGHDT and CDR2 YYEEEE. The CDR3 DNA reads as TGTGCCAGCAGCTTGGAGGGAGCCGGCGGGTCACCCCTCCACTTT. Translated, it gives CASSLEGAGGSPLHF.

This clone was detected only a few times. V is TRBV28 and J is TRBJ1-4; D not certain. The CDR3 loop spans 12 amino acids. V gave up 6 bases and J gave up 8 bases, with 10 bases separating them. Per the germline V gene, CDR1 is MDHEN and CDR2 is SYDVKM. CDR3 amino acids: CASRGAREKLFF. CDR3 nucleotides: TGTGCCAGCAGGGGCGCAAGAGAAAAACTGTTTTTT.

The chain combines TRBV18 with TRBJ1-6; 9 bases are a match to TRBD1. This CDR3 is 15 amino acids long. V gave up 3 bases and J gave up 7 bases; unmatched junction bases: 4. CDR1 and CDR2 from the germline V gene are KGHSH and LQKENI. The CDR3 DNA is TGTGCCAGCTCACCCTCCGGACAGGGGAATTCACCCCTCCACTTT. Translation: CASSPSGQGNSPLHF.

The chain carries TRBV18 and TRBJ2-2; 9 bases map to TRBD2. There are 15 residues in the CDR3. From germline, CDR1 is KGHSH and CDR2 LQKENI. After removal of 3 bases from V and 5 bases from J, the junction contained 4 bases not matched to a gene. The CDR3 spells CASSPGLAGTGELFF. CDR3 in DNA: TGTGCCAGCTCACCCGGCCTAGCGGGGACCGGGGAGCTGTTTTTT.

The chain uses TRBV5-1 and TRBJ2-3, with 8 bases lining up with TRBD1. CDR3 length: 14 amino acids. The trim removed 4 bases at V and 3 bases at J, leaving 4 bases unmatched. CDR1 is SGHRS, CDR2 YFSETQ, per germline. The CDR3 DNA follows: TGCGCCAGCAGCATACGGGACAGGACAGATACGCAGTATTTT. This gives the protein CASSIRDRTDTQYF.

V usage is TRBV5-4 and J usage is TRBJ2-3, with 11 bases fitting TRBD2. Unmatched junction bases numbered 4, after V lost 2 bases and J lost 2 bases. Germline V gives CDR1 SGHNT, CDR2 YYREEE (reference sequence). The CDR3 has 16 residues. The DNA for the CDR3 is TGTGCCAGCAGCTTCCTAGCGGGAGGCCCCACAGATACGCAGTATTTT. Translating gives CASSFLAGGPTDTQYF.

The CDR3 region has the DNA TGTGCCTGGAGTGAACAGGGTTTGCAGCCCCAGCATTTT. This codes for CAWSEQGLQPQHF. V and J are TRBV30 and TRBJ1-5, with a possible D match to TRBD1 (6 bases). The germline CDR1 and CDR2 sequences are GTSNPN and SVGIG (reference sequence). The CDR3 loop spans 13 amino acids. Deletions cut 1 base from V and 7 bases from J, with 11 bases between.

The V and J genes are TRBV4-2 and TRBJ1-1; the D gene is possibly TRBD1 (5 bases). This CDR3 region has 15 residues. Trimming removed 0 bases at V and 1 base at J, with 9 bases between. Germline assignment: CDR1 LGHNA and CDR2 YNFKEQ. The CDR3 protein is CASSQDRVENTEAFF. In DNA, the CDR3 is TGTGCCAGCAGCCAAGACAGGGTCGAGAACACTGAAGCTTTCTTT.

This sequence joins TRBV25-1 and TRBJ1-3; TRBD1 matches 9 bases. V shed 2 bases and J 0 bases; nucleotides not matched to a gene: 8. This CDR3 is built from 18 residues. Germline V gene sequence: CDR1 MGHDK, CDR2 SYGVNS. The CDR3 bases are TGTGCCAGCAGTGAAACCTCCGGGACAGGGTACTCTGGAAACACCATATATTTT. Amino acid sequence: CASSETSGTGYSGNTIYF.

The chain has TRBV2 and TRBJ1-5, with 7 bases identical to TRBD1. Germline V gives CDR1 SNHLY, CDR2 FYNNEI. Trimming removed 6 bases from V and 4 bases from J; junction bases left unmatched: 15. CDR3 length: 17 residues. CDR3 loop: CASSLPPTGTRNQPQHF. CDR3 bases: TGTGCCAGCAGCTTACCCCCGACAGGGACTCGGAATCAGCCCCAGCATTTT. The full variable domain, completed using reference TRBV2 and TRBJ1-5, is EPEVTQTPSHQVTQMGQEVILRCVPISNHLYFYWYRQILGQKVEFLVSFYNNEISEKSEIFDDQFSVERPDGSNFTLKIRSTKLEDSAMYFCASSLPPTGTRNQPQHFGDGTRLSIL.

J is TRBJ2-5 and V is TRBV5-6; D is possibly TRBD2 (6 bases). V was clipped by 2 bases and J by 3 bases, with 11 bases between them. This CDR3 region has 14 residues. Germline CDR1 SGHDT, CDR2 YYEEEE. The CDR3 is CASSLERREETQYF. The CDR3 bases are TGTGCCAGCAGCTTAGAGCGGAGGGAAGAGACCCAGTACTTC. The full variable domain, rest sourced from reference TRBV5-6 and TRBJ2-5, is DAGVTQSPTHLIKTRGQQVTLRCSPKSGHDTVSWYQQALGQGPQFIFQYYEEEERQRGNFPDRFSGHQFPNYSSELNVNALLLGDSALYLCASSLERREETQYFGPGTRLLVL.